In this sample, the clone carrying this T cell receptor (beta chain) turned up a few times. PCR was performed using 60 Vbeta and 13 Jbeta primers. Method: immunoSEQ multiplex PCR; TCRdb's copy keeps in-frame clones and lacks some. The sample records more than 150,000 clones, 75% to 90% being singletons. This record comes from a study of cytomegalovirus exposure and HLA in healthy donors. This CDR3 region has 12 residues. Germline V gives CDR1 MNHEY, CDR2 SVGAGI. Trimming cost V 5 bases and J 2 bases, with 5 bases left between them. V and J are TRBV6-5 and TRBJ2-3, with D unclear. The sequenced material came from PBMCs. This TCR was recovered from a girl aged 5 to 17 in good health and CMV-seropositive. This chain's CDR3 is CASSTNTDTQYF. As DNA, the CDR3 is TGTGCCAGCAGTACTAACACAGATACGCAGTATTTT.